The TCR beta chain under discussion was sequenced for a study of vaccination and CD4 T cells after COVID-19. Findings and caveats of the study: Spike mono-reactive clones accounted for 304 of the 307 vaccine-specific clones found in convalescent patients.

Comment on this clonotype: Its antigen is not identified.

Cultured CD4+ T-cell DNA underwent Oncomine TCR Beta short-read sequencing. TCRdb independently ran MiXCR on the PCR reads; one entry per CDR3 protein. There are more than 12,000 distinct CDR3 sequences in the sample; more than 45% occur only once, and over 9.5% lies in the top ten. The treatment is: approximately nine-day PBMC culture with coronavirus spike peptide pools or control peptides (ViraFEST assay). CDR3 length: 13 amino acids. CDR1 is WSHSY and CDR2 is SAAADI in the germline V gene. V was clipped by 4 bases and J by 5 bases; unmatched bases: 4. V is TRBV10-2 and J is TRBJ2-5; 7 positions agree with TRBD2. The sequence was collected from a human donor who had recovered from COVID-19. The sample taken for sequencing was CD4+ T cells from blood, cultured in vitro. The chain's CDR3 is CASSATSMETQYF. Here the CDR3 DNA reads TGCGCCAGCAGTGCGACTAGCATGGAGACCCAGTACTTC.